The clone carrying this T cell receptor (beta chain) was detected only once. Its antigen is undetermined. The data derive from a study of cytomegalovirus exposure and HLA in healthy donors. About the study: A subsequent analysis stated that the 100 to 150 validation repertoires were run on the same platform as the roughly 670 first-cohort repertoires. The study, taken as a whole, reports: The study designated 160 or so TCR beta chains cytomegalovirus-associated. It was confirmed in vitro that three of the CMV-associated chains were specific for CMV antigens. Usually a TCR sequence was rare, but some public TCRs were found in many donors.

Libraries were prepared by immunoSEQ multiplex PCR; TCRdb keeps only in-frame clonotypes and omits some of them. Among more than 45,000 clones listed, 85% to 95% were seen once. The sample taken for sequencing was PBMCs. The clonotype originates from a man between 18 and 35 years old in good health and CMV-seronegative.

The CDR3 sequence is CAWSTRTAPRLDGYTF. The CDR3 coding sequence is TGTGCCTGGAGTACACGGACAGCGCCCAGATTAGATGGCTACACCTTC. This rearrangement joins TRBV30 to TRBJ1-2; D may be TRBD1 (6 bases). The CDR3 covers 16 residues. Germline-derived CDR1 and CDR2 are GTSNPN and SVGIG (reference sequence). V was trimmed by 2 bases and J by 6 bases, leaving 22 bases between them.